Following are 14 T cell receptor beta chains from one sample sequenced in a study of blood T cells in healthy people across ages. Combining a sample-barcoded 5' primer with a J-beta primer mix, a second PCR ran for roughly 7 to 11 cycles. TCRdb independently ran MiXCR on the 5' RACE reads; one entry per CDR3 protein. The sample has hundreds of thousands of distinct CDR3 sequences, 36% seen once. Sequenced material: blood. These receptors were obtained from a man between 18 and 35 years old in good health.

This clonotype has only a few counts. V gene TRBV6-1 combines with J gene TRBJ2-3; TRBD2 aligns across 11 bases. The V gene's germline CDR1 is MNHNS and CDR2 SASEGT. The CDR3 totals 19 residues. The V gene end was trimmed by 4 bases and the J gene end by 0 bases; junction bases not matched to a gene: 12. The CDR3 spells CASSGAGTSGLPSTDTQYF. CDR3 sequence (DNA): TGTGCCAGCAGTGGGGCCGGGACTAGCGGCCTACCTAGCACAGATACGCAGTATTTT.

J is TRBJ1-4 and V is TRBV28; D uncertain. The V gene lost 8 bases and the J gene lost 0 bases, with 16 bases spanning the gap. CDR1 is MDHEN, CDR2 SYDVKM, per germline. The CDR3 consists of 16 residues. The CDR3 loop is CASGPPDGATNEKLFF. Here the CDR3 DNA reads TGTGCCAGCGGCCCCCCCGACGGCGCAACTAATGAAAAACTGTTTTTT.

The gene calls are TRBV2 and TRBJ2-3; D gene ambiguous. CDR1 and CDR2 from the germline V gene are SNHLY and FYNNEI. V shed 3 bases and J shed 7 bases, with 23 bases lying between them. CDR3 length: 17 amino acids. The CDR3 loop reads CASSDNPLGPPHNTQYF. CDR3 coding DNA: TGTGCCAGCAGTGATAATCCGTTGGGTCCCCCCCATAATACGCAGTATTTT.

This clonotype has at least ten counts. The rearrangement joins TRBV2 to TRBJ2-3; no reliable D call. Germline V gene sequence: CDR1 SNHLY, CDR2 FYNNEI. Trimming stripped 3 bases from V and 4 bases from J, with 8 bases between. The CDR3 covers 13 residues. The CDR3 loop reads CASSEGSADTQYF. CDR3 sequence (DNA): TGTGCCAGCAGTGAGGGGTCAGCAGATACGCAGTATTTT.

The V and J genes are TRBV20-1 and TRBJ2-4, with 8 positions matching TRBD2. This CDR3 contains 13 residues. CDR1 DFQATT and CDR2 SNEGSKA come from the germline V gene (reference sequence). The J segment lost 13 bases and the V segment lost 4 bases, leaving 12 bases of the junction unmatched. The CDR3 DNA reads as TGCAGTGCTAACCTAGCGGGTACGGGGGAGCAGTACTTC. This sequence encodes CSANLAGTGEQYF.

This clonotype showed up just a few times. The chain is built from TRBV15 and TRBJ2-1, with 7 bases lining up with TRBD2. The CDR3 runs 19 residues. Germline V gene lookup returns CDR1 LNHNV and CDR2 YYDKDF (reference sequence). V trimming: 0 bases; J trimming: 5 bases; junction bases outside the gene matches: 16. The CDR3 region has the DNA TGTGCCACCAGCAGAGATTTCCTTGATGGTAGCGGGCAGAACAATGAGCAGTTCTTC. Protein product: CATSRDFLDGSGQNNEQFF.

The chain couples TRBV4-1 to TRBJ1-5; D perhaps matches TRBD1 (5 bases). This CDR3 contains 15 residues. The ends were cut back, 4 bases at V and 6 bases at J, with 16 bases in the middle. The germline gives CDR1 MGHRA, CDR2 YSYEKL. DNA of the CDR3: TGCGCCAGCAGCCTAGGATACGGGGGTTGTCAGCCCCAGCATTTT. The encoded protein is CASSLGYGGCQPQHF.

V usage is TRBV12-3 or TRBV12-4 and J usage is TRBJ1-5; unclear D gene. This CDR3 has 14 residues. V lost 5 bases and J lost 1, with 9 bases in between. The CDR3 spells CASSVRRSNQPQHF. As DNA, the CDR3 is TGTGCCAGCAGTGTACGGAGAAGCAATCAGCCCCAGCATTTT.

This clonotype appeared many times. J is TRBJ1-2 and V is TRBV20-1, with D unclear. Trimming took 3 bases from V and 6 from J, leaving 8 bases between them. CDR1 is DFQATT and CDR2 is SNEGSKA in the germline V gene (reference sequence). This CDR3 spans 11 amino acids. The CDR3 spells CSASRIDGYTF. The CDR3 nucleotides are TGCAGTGCTAGCCGTATAGATGGCTACACCTTC.

Comments on this clonotype: A much larger clone sits a single nucleotide away, making a read error possible. This chain connects TRBV7-6 to TRBJ1-1; tentative D call: TRBD1 (6 bases). This CDR3 contains 13 residues. The V end lost 5 bases, the J end lost 1 base, and 8 bases lay between the germline ends. Germline V gives CDR1 SGHVS, CDR2 FNYEAQ. The CDR3 spells CASSKQGNTEAFF. The CDR3 nucleotides are TGTGCCAGCAGCAAACAGGGGAACACTGAAGCTTTCTTT.

The rearrangement links TRBV4-1 to TRBJ2-1; perhaps TRBD2 as D (5 bases). Germline assignment: CDR1 MGHRA and CDR2 YSYEKL. V was trimmed by 1 base and J by 1 base, leaving 11 bases between them. The CDR3 sequence is 16 residues long. CDR3 sequence reads: CASSQASGASYNEQFF. The DNA of the CDR3 is TGCGCCAGCAGCCAAGCGAGCGGAGCTTCCTACAATGAGCAGTTCTTC.

In this sample, this clonotype turned up many times. V and J are TRBV6-1 and TRBJ2-1; D is ambiguous. Germline V gene lookup returns CDR1 MNHNS and CDR2 SASEGT. This CDR3 is built from 13 residues. V was pared by 5 bases and J by 3 bases, with 8 bases between. CDR3 protein: CASSLGLYNEQFF. The CDR3 DNA reads as TGTGCCAGCAGTTTAGGCCTCTACAATGAGCAGTTCTTC.

The chain has TRBV6-2 or TRBV6-3 and TRBJ1-5; D remains unclear. Trimming shortened V by 4 bases and J by 1 base, and 8 bases separated the two germline ends. There are 14 residues in the CDR3. Germline V CDR1 and CDR2: MNHEY, SVGEGT. The CDR3 protein is CASSSLRSNQPQHF. As DNA, the CDR3 is TGTGCCAGCAGTTCCCTTAGGAGCAATCAGCCCCAGCATTTT.

The chain joins TRBV12-3 or TRBV12-4 to TRBJ2-1; TRBD1 matches at 9 bases. V lost 4 bases to trimming and J lost 2 bases; unmatched junction nucleotides: 9. The CDR3 has 17 residues. CDR3 protein: CASSSAPGQGTYNEQFF. The CDR3 bases are TGTGCCAGCAGTTCTGCCCCTGGACAGGGGACCTACAATGAGCAGTTCTTC.